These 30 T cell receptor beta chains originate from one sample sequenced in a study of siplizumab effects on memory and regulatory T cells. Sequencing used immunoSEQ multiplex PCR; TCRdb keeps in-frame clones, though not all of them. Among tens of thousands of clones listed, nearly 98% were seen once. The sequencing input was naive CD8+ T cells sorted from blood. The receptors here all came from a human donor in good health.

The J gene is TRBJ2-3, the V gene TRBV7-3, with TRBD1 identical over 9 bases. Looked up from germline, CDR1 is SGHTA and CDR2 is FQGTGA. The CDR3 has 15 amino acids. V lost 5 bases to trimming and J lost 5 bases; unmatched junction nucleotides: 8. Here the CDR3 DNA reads TGTGCCAGCAGCCCGACAGGGGGTGGGGGAGATACGCAGTATTTT. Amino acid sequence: CASSPTGGGGDTQYF.

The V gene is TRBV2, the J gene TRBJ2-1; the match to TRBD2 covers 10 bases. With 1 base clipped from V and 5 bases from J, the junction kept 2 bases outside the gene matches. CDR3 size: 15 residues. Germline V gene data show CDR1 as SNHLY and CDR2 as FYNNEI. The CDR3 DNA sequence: TGTGCCAGCAGTGAAGTAGCGGGGGGAAACAATGAGCAGTTCTTC. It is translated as CASSEVAGGNNEQFF.

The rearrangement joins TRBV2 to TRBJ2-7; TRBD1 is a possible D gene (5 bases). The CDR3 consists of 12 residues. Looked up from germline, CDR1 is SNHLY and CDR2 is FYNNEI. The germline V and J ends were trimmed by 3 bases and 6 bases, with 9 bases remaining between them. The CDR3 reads CASSDPGFEQYF. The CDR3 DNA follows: TGTGCCAGCAGTGACCCAGGGTTCGAGCAGTACTTC.

The CDR3 reads CASSLGQGVEKLFF. In nucleotides, the CDR3 is TGTGCCAGCAGTTTGGGACAGGGGGTTGAAAAACTGTTTTTT. The rearrangement joins TRBV28 to TRBJ1-4; 11 nucleotides line up with TRBD1. This CDR3 has 14 amino acids. V was pared by 3 bases and J by 7 bases, with 1 base of the junction left unmatched. The V gene's germline CDR1 is MDHEN and CDR2 SYDVKM.

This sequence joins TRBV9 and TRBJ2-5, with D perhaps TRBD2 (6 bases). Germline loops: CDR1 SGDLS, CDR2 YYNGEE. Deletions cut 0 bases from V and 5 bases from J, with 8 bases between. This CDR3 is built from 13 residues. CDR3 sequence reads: CASSVGRGETQYF. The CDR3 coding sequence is TGTGCCAGCAGCGTAGGGCGGGGCGAGACCCAGTACTTC.

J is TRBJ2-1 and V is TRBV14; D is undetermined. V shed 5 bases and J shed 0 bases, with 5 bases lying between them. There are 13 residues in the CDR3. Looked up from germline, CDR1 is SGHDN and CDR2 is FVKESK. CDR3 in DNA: TGTGCCAGCAGCTCGAGCTCCTACAATGAGCAGTTCTTC. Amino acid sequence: CASSSSSYNEQFF.

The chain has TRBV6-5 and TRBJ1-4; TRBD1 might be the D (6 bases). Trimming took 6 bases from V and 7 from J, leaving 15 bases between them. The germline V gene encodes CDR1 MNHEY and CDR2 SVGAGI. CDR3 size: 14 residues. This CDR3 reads CASRPGRGAEKLFF. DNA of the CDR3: TGTGCCAGCAGACCTGGGCGGGGGGCTGAAAAACTGTTTTTT.

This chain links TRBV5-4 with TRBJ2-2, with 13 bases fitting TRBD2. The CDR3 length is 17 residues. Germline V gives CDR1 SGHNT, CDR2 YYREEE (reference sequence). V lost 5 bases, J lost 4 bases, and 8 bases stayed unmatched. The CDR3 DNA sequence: TGTGCCAGCAGTCCCGGGACTAGCGGGGCTGTCACCGGGGAGCTGTTTTTT. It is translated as CASSPGTSGAVTGELFF.

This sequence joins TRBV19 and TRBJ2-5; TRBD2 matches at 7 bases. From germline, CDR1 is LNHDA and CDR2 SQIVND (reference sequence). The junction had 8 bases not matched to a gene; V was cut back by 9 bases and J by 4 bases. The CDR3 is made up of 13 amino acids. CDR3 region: CASSGESIETQYF. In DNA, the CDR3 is TGTGCCAGCAGCGGGGAGTCAATAGAGACCCAGTACTTC.

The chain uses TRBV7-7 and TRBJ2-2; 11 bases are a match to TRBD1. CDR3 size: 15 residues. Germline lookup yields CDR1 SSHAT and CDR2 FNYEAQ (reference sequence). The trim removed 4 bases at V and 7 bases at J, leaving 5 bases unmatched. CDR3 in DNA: TGTGCCAGCAGCTCTGGACAGGGGGCTGGCGGGGAGCTGTTTTTT. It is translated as CASSSGQGAGGELFF.

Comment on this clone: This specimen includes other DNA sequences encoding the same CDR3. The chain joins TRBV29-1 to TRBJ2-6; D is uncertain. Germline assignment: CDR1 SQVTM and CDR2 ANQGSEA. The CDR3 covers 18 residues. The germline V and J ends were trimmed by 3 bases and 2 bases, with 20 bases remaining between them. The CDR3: CSVESWADLGPGANVLTF. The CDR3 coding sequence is TGCAGCGTTGAGAGCTGGGCCGATCTAGGGCCTGGGGCCAACGTCCTGACTTTC.

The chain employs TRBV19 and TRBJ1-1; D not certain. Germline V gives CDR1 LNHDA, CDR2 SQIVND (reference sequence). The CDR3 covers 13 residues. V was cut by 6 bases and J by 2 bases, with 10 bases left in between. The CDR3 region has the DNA TGTGCCAGTAGGGCGGACGTCAACACTGAAGCTTTCTTT. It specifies CASRADVNTEAFF.

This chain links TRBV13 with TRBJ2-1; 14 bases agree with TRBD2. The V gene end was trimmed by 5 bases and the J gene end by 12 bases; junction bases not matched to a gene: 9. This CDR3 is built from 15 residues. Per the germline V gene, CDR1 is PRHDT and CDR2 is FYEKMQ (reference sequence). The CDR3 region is CASSPVGLAGGVQFF. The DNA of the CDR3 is TGTGCCAGCAGCCCGGTAGGACTAGCGGGGGGTGTGCAGTTCTTC. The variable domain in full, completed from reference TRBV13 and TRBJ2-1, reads AAGVIQSPRHLIKEKRETATLKCYPIPRHDTVYWYQQGPGQDPQFLISFYEKMQSDKGSIPDRFSAQQFSDYHSELNMSSLELGDSALYFCASSPVGLAGGVQFFGPGTRLTVL.

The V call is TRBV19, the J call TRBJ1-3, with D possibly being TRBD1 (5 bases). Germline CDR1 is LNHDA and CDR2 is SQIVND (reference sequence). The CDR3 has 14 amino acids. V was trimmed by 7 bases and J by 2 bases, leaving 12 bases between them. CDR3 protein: CASKPGSPGNTIYF. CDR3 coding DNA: TGTGCCAGTAAGCCAGGGAGCCCTGGAAACACCATATATTTT.

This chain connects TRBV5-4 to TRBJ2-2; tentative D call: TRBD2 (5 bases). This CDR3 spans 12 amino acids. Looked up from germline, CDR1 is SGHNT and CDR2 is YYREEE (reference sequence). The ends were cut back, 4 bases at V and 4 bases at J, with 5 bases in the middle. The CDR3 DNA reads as TGTGCCAGCAGCGAGGGCACCGGGGAGCTGTTTTTT. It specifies CASSEGTGELFF.

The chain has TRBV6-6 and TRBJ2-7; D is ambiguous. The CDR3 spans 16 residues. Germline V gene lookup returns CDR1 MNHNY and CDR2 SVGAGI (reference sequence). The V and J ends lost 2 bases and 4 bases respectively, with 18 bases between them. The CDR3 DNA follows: TGTGCCAGCAGTTACGAGACGGCGACCCCCAATTACGAGCAGTACTTC. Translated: CASSYETATPNYEQYF.

The DNA for the CDR3 is TGTGCCAGCTCACTGACCGGGACAGCAAGCAATCAGCCCCAGCATTTT. Its protein is CASSLTGTASNQPQHF. The V and J genes are TRBV18 and TRBJ1-5, with 7 bases identical to TRBD1. The CDR3 is 16 residues long. Germline CDR1 reads KGHSH; CDR2 reads LQKENI. The V segment lost 4 bases and the J segment 1 base; nucleotides outside the gene matches: 7.

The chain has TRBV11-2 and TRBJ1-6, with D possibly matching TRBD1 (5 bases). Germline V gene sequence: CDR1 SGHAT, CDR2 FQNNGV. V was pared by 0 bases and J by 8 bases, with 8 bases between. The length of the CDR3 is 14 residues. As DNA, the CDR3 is TGTGCCAGCAGCTTAGAAGGGGTCTATTCACCCCTCCACTTT. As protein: CASSLEGVYSPLHF.

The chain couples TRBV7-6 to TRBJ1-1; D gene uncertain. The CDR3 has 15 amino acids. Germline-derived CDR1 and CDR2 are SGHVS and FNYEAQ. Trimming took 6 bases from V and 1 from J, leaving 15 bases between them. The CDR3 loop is CASRPGEGSNTEAFF. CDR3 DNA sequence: TGTGCCAGCAGACCCGGGGAGGGTTCGAACACTGAAGCTTTCTTT. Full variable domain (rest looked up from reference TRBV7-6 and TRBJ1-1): GAGVSQSPRYKVTKRGQDVALRCDPISGHVSLYWYRQALGQGPEFLTYFNYEAQQDKSGLPNDRFSAERPEGSISTLTIQRTEQRDSAMYRCASRPGEGSNTEAFFGQGTRLTVV.

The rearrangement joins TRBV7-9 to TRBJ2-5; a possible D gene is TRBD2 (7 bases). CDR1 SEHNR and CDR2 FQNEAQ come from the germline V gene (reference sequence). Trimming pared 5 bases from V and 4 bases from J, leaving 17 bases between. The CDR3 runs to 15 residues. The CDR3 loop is CASSRTGGPLETQYF. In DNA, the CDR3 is TGTGCCAGCAGCCGTACGGGGGGCCCATTAGAGACCCAGTACTTC.

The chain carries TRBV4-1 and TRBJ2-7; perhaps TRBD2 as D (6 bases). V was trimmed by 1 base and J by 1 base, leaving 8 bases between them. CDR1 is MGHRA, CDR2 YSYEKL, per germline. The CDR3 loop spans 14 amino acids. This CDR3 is CASSQGGESYEQYF. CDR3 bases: TGCGCCAGCAGCCAAGGCGGGGAATCCTACGAGCAGTACTTC.

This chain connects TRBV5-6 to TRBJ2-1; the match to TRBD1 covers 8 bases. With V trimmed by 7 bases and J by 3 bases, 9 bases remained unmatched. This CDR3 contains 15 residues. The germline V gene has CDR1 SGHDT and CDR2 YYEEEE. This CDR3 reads CASGPDRGHYNEQFF. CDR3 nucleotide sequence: TGTGCCAGCGGACCCGACAGGGGACACTACAATGAGCAGTTCTTC.

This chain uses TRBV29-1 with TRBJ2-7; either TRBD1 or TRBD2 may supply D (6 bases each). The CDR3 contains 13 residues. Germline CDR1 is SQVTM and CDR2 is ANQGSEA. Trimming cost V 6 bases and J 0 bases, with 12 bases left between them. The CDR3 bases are TGCAGCGTAGCCGGGGGCCGCTCCTACGAGCAGTACTTC. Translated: CSVAGGRSYEQYF.

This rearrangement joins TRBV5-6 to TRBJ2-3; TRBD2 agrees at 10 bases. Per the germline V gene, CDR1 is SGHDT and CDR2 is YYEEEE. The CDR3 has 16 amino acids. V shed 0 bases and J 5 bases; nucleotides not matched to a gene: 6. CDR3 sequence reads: CASSLASGGAGDTQYF. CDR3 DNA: TGTGCCAGCAGCTTGGCCAGCGGGGGGGCAGGAGATACGCAGTATTTT.

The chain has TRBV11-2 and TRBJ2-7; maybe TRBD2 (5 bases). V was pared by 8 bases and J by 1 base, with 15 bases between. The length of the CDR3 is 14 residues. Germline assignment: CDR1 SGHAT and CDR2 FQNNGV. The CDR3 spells CASPSWQASYEQYF. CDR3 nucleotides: TGTGCCAGCCCTAGCTGGCAGGCGTCCTACGAGCAGTACTTC.

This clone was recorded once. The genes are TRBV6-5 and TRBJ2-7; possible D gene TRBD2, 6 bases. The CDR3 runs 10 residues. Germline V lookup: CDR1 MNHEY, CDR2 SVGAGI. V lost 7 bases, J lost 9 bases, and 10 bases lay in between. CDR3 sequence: CASTGEVQYF. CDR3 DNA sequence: TGTGCCAGCACGGGGGAGGTGCAGTACTTC.

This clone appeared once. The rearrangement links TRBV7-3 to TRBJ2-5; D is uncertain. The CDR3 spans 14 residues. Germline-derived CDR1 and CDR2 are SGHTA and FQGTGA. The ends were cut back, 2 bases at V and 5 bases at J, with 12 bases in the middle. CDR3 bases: TGTGCCAGCAGCTTAGAAGGGTATCTGGAGACCCAGTACTTC. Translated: CASSLEGYLETQYF.

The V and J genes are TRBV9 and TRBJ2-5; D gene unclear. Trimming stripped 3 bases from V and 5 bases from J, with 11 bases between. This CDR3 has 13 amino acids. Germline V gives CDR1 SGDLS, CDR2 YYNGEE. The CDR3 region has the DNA TGTGCCAGCAGCGACGGAGTTGCGGAGACCCAGTACTTC. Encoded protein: CASSDGVAETQYF. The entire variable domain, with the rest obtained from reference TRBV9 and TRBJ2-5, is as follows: DSGVTQTPKHLITATGQRVTLRCSPRSGDLSVYWYQQSLDQGLQFLIQYYNGEERAKGNILERFSAQQFPDLHSELNLSSLELGDSALYFCASSDGVAETQYFGPGTRLLVL.

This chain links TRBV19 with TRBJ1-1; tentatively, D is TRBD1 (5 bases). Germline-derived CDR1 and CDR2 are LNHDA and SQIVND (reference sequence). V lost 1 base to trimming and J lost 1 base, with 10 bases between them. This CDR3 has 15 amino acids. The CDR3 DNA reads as TGTGCCAGTAGTATAGGAGGCGGGACGAACACTGAAGCTTTCTTT. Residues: CASSIGGGTNTEAFF.

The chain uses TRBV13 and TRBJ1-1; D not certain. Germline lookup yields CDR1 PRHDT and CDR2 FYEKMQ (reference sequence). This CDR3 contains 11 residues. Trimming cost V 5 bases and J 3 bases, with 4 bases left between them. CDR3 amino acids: CASSLDTEAFF. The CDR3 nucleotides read TGTGCCAGCAGCCTTGACACTGAAGCTTTCTTT.